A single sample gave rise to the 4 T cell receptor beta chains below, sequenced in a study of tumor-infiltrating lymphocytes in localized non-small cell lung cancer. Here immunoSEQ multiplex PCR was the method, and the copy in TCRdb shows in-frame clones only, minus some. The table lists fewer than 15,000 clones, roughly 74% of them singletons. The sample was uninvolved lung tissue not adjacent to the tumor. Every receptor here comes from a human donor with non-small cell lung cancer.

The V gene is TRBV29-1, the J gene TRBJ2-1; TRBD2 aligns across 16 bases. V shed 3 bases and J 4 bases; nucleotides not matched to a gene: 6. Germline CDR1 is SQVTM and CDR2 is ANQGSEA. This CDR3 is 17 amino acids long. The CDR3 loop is CSVEGTSGGAVYNEQFF. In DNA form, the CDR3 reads TGCAGCGTTGAGGGGACTAGCGGGGGGGCCGTTTACAATGAGCAGTTCTTC.

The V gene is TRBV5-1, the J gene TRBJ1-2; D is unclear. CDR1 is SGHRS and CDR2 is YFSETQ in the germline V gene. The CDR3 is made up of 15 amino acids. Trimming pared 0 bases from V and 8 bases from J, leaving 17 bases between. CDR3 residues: CASSLDNRGAEGYTF. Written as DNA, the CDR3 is TGCGCCAGCAGCTTGGATAATCGGGGTGCTGAGGGCTACACCTTC.

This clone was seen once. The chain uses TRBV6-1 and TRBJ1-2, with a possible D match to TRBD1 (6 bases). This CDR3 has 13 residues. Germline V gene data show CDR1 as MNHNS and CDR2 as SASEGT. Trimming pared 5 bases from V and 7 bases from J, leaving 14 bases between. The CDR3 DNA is TGTGCCAGCAGTTTATCAGGGGACCGTGGCTACACCTTC. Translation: CASSLSGDRGYTF.

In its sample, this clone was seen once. In DNA, the CDR3 is TGTGCCAGCAGCTTAGAACAGGGGGCGTACTATGGCTACACCTTC. The encoded protein is CASSLEQGAYYGYTF. This chain connects TRBV7-2 to TRBJ1-2; 9 positions match TRBD1. The V gene end was trimmed by 1 base and the J gene end by 3 bases; junction bases not matched to a gene: 3. From germline, CDR1 is SGHTA and CDR2 FQGNSA. This CDR3 comprises 15 residues.